This entry concerns a single T cell receptor (beta chain). Its antigen is not identified. This entry belongs to a study of graft-versus-host responses after intestinal transplantation. The assay was immunoSEQ multiplex PCR, and TCRdb's table has in-frame clones only and misses some. The top ten hold about a sixth of the sample, which has 80,000 to 100,000 clones, 75% to 90% seen once. Germline lookup yields CDR1 MNHEY and CDR2 SVGAGI. The CDR3 contains 14 residues. V was shortened by 5 bases and J by 8 bases, with 15 bases between the two germline ends. The receptor was isolated from a human donor who received an intestinal transplant. The rearrangement joins TRBV6-5 to TRBJ2-2, with D possibly being TRBD1 (5 bases). This sample comprised unstimulated CD8+ T cells sorted from spleen or lymph node cells, obtained before intestinal transplant. This CDR3 reads CASSDQGLRGELFF. CDR3 DNA sequence: TGTGCCAGCAGTGACCAGGGCCTTAGGGGGGAGCTGTTTTTT.